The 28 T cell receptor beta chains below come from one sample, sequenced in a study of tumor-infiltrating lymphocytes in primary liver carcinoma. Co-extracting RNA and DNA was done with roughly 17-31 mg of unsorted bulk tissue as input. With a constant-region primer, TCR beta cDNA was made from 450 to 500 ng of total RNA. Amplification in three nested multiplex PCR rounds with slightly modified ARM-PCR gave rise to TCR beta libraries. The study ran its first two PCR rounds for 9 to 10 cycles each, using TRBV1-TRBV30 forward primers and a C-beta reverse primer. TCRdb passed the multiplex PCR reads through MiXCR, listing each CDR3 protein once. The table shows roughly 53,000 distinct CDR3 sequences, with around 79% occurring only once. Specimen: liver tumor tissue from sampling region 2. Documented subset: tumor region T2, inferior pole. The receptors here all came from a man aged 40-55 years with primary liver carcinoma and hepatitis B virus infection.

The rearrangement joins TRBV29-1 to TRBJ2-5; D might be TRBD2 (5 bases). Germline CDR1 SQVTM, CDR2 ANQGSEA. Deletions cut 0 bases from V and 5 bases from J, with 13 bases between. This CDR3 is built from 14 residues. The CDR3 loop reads CSVEDVSRGETQYF. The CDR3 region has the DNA TGCAGCGTTGAAGATGTCTCTCGCGGGGAGACCCAGTACTTC. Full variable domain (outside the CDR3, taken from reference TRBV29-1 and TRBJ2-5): SAVISQKPSRDICQRGTSLTIQCQVDSQVTMMFWYRQQPGQSLTLIATANQGSEATYESGFVIDKFPISRPNLTFSTLTVSNMSPEDSSIYLCSVEDVSRGETQYFGPGTRLLVL.

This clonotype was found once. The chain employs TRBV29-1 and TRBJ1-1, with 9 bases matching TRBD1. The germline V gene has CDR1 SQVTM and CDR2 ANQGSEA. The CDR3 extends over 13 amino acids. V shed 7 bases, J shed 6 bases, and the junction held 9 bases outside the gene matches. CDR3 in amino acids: CSAITGGRSEAFF. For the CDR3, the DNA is TGCAGCGCTATAACAGGGGGCAGGTCTGAAGCTTTCTTT.

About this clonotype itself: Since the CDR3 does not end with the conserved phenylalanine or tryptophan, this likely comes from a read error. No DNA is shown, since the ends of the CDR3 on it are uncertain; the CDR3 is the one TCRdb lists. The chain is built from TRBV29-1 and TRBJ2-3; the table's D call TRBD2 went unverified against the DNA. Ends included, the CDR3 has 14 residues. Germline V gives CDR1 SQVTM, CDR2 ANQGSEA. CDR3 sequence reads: CSVSGGPVEDTHYS.

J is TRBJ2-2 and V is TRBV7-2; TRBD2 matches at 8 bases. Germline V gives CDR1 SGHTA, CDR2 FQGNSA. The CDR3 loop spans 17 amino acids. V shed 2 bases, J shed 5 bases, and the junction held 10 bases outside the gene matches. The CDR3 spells CASSLCGGLAKTGELFF. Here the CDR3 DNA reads TGTGCCAGCAGCTTATGCGGAGGACTAGCTAAGACCGGGGAGCTGTTTTTT.

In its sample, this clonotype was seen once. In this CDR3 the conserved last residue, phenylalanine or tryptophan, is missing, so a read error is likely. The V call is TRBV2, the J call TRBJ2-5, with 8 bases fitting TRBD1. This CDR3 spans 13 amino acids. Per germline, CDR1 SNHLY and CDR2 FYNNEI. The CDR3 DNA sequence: TGTGCCAGTAGTGGGACAGGACGAGAGACCCAGTACGTC. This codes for CASSGTGRETQYV.

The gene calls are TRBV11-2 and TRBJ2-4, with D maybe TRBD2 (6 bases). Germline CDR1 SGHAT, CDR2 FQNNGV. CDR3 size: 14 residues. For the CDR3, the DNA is TGTATCAGCAGCCCCCAACGGGAGTGGGACATTCAGTACTTC. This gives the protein CISSPQREWDIQYF.

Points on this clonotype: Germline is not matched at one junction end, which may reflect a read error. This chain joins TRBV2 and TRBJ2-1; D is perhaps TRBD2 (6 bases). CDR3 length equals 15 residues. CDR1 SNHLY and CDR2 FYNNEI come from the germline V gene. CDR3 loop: CTSHRTNGGELEQFF. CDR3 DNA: TGTACCAGCCACAGGACTAACGGAGGGGAATTGGAGCAGTTCTTC.

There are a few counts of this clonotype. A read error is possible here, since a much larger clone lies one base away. The CDR3 nucleotides read TGTGCTAGTGGTTTGGCCGGGGGGACCCAGTACTTC. Its protein product is CASGLAGGTQYF. The chain joins TRBV12-5 to TRBJ2-5; D possibly corresponds to TRBD2 (6 bases). V was clipped by 1 base and J by 7 bases, with 7 bases between them. The V gene's germline CDR1 is LGHNT and CDR2 FRNRAP. The CDR3 loop spans 12 amino acids.

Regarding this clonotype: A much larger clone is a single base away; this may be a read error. Written as DNA, the CDR3 is TGTGCCAGCAGCTTAGACAGTGCGGCTGAAGCTTTCTTT. This encodes CASSLDSAAEAFF. The chain recombines TRBV7-9 with TRBJ1-1; the D is unclear. Germline V gene sequence: CDR1 SEHNR, CDR2 FQNEAQ (reference sequence). V lost 1 base, J lost 6 bases, and 9 bases lay in between. CDR3 length: 13 residues.

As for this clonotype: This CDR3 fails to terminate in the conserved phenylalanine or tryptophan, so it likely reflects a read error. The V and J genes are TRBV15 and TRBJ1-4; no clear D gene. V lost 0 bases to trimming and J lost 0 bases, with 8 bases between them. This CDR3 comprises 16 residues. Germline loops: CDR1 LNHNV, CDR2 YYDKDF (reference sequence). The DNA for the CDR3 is TGTGCCACCAGCAGAGATCTAGGGTCAACTAATGAAAAACTGTTTTCT. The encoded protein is CATSRDLGSTNEKLFS.

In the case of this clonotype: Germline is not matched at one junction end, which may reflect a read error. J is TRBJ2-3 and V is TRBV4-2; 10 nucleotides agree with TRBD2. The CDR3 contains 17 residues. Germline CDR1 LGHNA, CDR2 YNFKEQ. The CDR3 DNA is TGTGCCAGCGGCCAAGATGAGGGAGCGGGGGGGGTAGATACGCAGTATTTT. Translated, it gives CASGQDEGAGGVDTQYF.

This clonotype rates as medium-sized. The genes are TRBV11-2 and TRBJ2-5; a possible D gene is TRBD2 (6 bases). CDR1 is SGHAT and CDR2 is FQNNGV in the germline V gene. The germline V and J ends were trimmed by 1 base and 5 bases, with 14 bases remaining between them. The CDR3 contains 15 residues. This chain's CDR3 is CASSLGLGGRETQYF. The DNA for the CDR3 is TGTGCCAGCAGCTTAGGATTGGGGGGACGGGAGACCCAGTACTTC.

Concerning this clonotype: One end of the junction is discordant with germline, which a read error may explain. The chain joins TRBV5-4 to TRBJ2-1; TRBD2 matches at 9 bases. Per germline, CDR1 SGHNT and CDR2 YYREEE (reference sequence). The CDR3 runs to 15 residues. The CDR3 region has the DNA TGCGCCAGCAGCCTACAGCGGGAGGAATACTATGAGCAGTTCTTC. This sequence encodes CASSLQREEYYEQFF.

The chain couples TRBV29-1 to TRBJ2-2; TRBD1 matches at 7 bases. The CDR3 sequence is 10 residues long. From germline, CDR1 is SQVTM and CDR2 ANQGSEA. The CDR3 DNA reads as TGCATCGTGGGACAGTGGGAGCTGTTTTTT. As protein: CIVGQWELFF.

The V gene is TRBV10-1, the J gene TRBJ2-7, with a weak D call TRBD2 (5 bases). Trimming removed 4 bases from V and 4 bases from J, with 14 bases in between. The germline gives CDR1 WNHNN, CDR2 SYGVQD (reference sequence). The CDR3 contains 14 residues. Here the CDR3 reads CASSGTGPGYEQYV. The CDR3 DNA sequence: TGCGCCAGCAGTGGGACTGGCCCAGGTTACGAGCAGTACGTC.

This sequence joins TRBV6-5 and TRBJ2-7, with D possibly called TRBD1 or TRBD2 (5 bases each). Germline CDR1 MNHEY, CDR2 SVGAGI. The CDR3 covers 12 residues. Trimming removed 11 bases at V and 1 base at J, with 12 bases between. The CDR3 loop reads CASRGASYEQYF. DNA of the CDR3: TGTGCCTCCAGAGGGGCATCCTACGAGCAGTACTTC.

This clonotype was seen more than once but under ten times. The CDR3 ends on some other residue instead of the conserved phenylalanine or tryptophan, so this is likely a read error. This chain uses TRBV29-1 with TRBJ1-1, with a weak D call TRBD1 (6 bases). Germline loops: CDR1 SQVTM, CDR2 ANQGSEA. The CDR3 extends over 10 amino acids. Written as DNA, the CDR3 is TGCAGCGAGGGGGGAACTGGAGCTTTCCAT. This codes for CSEGGTGAFH.

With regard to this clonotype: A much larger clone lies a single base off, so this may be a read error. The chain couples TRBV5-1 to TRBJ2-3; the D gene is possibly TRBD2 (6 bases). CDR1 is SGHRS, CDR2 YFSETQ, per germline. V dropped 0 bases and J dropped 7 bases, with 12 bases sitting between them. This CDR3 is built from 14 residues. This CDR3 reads CASSLATSANTQYF. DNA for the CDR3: TGCGCCAGCAGCTTGGCGACTAGTGCAAATACGCAGTATTTT. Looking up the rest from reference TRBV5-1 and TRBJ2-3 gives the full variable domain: KAGVTQTPRYLIKTRGQQVTLSCSPISGHRSVSWYQQTPGQGLQFLFEYFSETQRNKGNFPGRFSGRQFSNSRSEMNVSTLELGDSALYLCASSLATSANTQYFGPGTRLTVL.

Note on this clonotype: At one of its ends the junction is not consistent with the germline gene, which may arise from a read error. The CDR3 here is CTISELLAGWNTGELFF. The CDR3 DNA follows: TGTACCATCAGTGAGTTGCTAGCTGGATGGAACACCGGGGAGCTGTTTTTT. This chain connects TRBV10-3 to TRBJ2-2, with D possibly matching TRBD2 (5 bases). Germline V gives CDR1 ENHRY, CDR2 SYGVKD. The CDR3 loop spans 17 amino acids.

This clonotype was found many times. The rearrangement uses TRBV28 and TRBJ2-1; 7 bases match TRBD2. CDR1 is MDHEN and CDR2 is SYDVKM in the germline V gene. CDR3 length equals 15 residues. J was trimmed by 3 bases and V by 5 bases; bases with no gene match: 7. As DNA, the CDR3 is TGTGCCAGCAGTCCGCGAGCGGGAAGCTACAATGAGCAGTTCTTC. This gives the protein CASSPRAGSYNEQFF.

The CDR3 DNA sequence: TGTGTCACGAGGGACAGCCGTGAGACCCAGTACTTC. This gives the protein CVTRDSRETQYF. This sequence joins TRBV19 and TRBJ2-5, with 7 bases fitting TRBD1. The CDR3 sequence is 12 residues long. The germline V gene encodes CDR1 LNHDA and CDR2 SQIVND (reference sequence).

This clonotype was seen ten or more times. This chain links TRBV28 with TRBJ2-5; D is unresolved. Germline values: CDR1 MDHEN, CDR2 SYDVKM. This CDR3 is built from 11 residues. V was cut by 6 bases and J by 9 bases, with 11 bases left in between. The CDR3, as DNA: TGTGCCAGCAGCCTGAAACTGGCCCAGTACTTC. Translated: CASSLKLAQYF. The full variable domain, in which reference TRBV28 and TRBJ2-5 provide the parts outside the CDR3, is DVKVTQSSRYLVKRTGEKVFLECVQDMDHENMFWYRQDPGLGLRLIYFSYDVKMKEKGDIPEGYSVSREKKERFSLILESASTNQTSMYLCASSLKLAQYFGPGTRLLVL.

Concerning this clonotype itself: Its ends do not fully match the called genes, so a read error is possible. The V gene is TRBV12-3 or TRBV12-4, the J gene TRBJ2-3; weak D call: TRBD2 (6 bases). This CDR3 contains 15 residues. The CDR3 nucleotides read TGTACCAGCAGTAAACTAGCAGGAGGAGAAGATACGCAGTATTTT. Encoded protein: CTSSKLAGGEDTQYF.

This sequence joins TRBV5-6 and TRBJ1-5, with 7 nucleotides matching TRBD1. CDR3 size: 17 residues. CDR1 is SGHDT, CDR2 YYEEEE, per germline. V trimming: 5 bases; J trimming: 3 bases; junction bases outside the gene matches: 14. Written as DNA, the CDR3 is TGTGCCAGCAGTCTCGGACAGGAGGGGGGTAACAATCAGCCCCAGCATTTT. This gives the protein CASSLGQEGGNNQPQHF.

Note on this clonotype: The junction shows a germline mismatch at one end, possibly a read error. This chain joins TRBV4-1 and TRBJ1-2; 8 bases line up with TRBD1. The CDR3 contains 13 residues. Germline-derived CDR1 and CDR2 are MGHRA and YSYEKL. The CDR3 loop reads CASSQVTGDGYIF. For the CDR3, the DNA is TGCGCCAGCAGCCAAGTGACAGGGGACGGCTACATCTTC.

The CDR3 region has the DNA TGTGCCAGCCTTCGACAGGATCGAGAGACCCAGTACTTC. Translating it yields CASLRQDRETQYF. This sequence joins TRBV6-5 and TRBJ2-5; maybe TRBD1 (6 bases). Germline CDR1 is MNHEY and CDR2 is SVGAGI. V lost 8 bases and J lost 4, with 14 bases in between. CDR3 size: 13 residues.

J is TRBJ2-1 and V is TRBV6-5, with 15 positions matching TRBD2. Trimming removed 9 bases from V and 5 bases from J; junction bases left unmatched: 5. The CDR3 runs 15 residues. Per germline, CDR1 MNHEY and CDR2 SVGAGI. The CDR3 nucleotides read TGTGCCAGTATGGGACTAGCGGGGGGACACAATGAGCAGTTCTTC. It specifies CASMGLAGGHNEQFF.

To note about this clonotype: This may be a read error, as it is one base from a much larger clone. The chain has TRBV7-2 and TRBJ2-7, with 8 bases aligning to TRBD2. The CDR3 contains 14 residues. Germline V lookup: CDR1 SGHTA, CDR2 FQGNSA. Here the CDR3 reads CASSVVGLDREQCF. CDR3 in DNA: TGTGCCAGCAGCGTAGTGGGACTAGATAGGGAGCAGTGCTTC.